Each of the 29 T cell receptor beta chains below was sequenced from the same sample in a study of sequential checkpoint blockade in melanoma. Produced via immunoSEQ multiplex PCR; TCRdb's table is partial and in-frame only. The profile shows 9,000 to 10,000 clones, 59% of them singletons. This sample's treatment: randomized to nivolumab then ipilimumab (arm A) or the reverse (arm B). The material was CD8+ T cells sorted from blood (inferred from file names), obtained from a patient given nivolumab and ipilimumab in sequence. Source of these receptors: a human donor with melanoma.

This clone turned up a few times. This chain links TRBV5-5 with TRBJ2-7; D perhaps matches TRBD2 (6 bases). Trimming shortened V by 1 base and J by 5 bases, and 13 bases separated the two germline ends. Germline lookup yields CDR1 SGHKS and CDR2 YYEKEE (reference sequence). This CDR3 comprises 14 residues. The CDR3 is CASSLISRGDEQYF. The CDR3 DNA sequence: TGTGCCAGCAGCTTGATATCGCGGGGCGACGAGCAGTACTTC.

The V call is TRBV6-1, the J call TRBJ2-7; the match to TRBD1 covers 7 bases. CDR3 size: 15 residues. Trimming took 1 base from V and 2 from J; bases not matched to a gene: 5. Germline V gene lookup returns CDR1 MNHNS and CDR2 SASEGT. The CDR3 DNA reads TGTGCCAGCAGTGAAGTCTGGCAGGGGGCCTACGAGCAGTACTTC. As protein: CASSEVWQGAYEQYF.

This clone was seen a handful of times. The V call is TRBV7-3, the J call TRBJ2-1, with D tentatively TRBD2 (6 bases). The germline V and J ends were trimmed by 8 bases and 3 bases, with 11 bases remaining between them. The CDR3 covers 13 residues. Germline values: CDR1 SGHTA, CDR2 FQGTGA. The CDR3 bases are TGTGCCAGCTGGGCCGGGGGCTACAATGAGCAGTTCTTC. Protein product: CASWAGGYNEQFF.

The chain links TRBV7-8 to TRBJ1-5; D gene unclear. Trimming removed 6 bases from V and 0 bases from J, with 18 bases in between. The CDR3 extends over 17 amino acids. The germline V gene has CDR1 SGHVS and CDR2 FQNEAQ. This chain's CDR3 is CASSLPPRSYSNQPQHF. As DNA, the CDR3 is TGTGCCAGCAGTTTACCCCCGAGGTCGTATAGCAATCAGCCCCAGCATTTT.

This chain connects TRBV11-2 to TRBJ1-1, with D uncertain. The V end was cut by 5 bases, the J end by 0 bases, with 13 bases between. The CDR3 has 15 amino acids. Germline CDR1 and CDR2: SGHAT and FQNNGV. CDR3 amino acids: CASSPTSFMNTEAFF. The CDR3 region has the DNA TGTGCCAGCAGCCCCACCAGTTTCATGAACACTGAAGCTTTCTTT.

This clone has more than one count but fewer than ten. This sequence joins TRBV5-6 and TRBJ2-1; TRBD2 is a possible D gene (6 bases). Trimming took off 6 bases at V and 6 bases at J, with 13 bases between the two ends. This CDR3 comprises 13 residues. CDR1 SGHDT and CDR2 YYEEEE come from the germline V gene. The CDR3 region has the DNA TGTGCCAGCACCCCAACGGGGGTCAATGAGCAGTTCTTC. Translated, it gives CASTPTGVNEQFF.

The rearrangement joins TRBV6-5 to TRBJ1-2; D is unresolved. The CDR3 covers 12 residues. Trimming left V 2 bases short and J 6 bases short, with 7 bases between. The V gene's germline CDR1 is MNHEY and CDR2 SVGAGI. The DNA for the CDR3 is TGTGCCAGCAGTTACGGAGGGAATGGCTACACCTTC. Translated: CASSYGGNGYTF.

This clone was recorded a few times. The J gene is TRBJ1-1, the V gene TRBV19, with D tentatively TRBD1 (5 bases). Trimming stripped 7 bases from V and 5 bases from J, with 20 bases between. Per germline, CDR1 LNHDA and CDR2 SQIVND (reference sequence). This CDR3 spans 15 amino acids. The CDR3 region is CASNTGINGETEAFF. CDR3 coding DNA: TGTGCCAGTAATACAGGCATCAACGGCGAAACTGAAGCTTTCTTT.

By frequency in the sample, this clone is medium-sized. The CDR3 coding sequence is TGTGCCAGCAGTCCGGTGGGGGGCACTGAAGCTTTCTTT. Encoded protein: CASSPVGGTEAFF. The rearrangement joins TRBV27 to TRBJ1-1; the D gene is possibly TRBD1 (5 bases). The CDR3 spans 13 residues. Germline V gene lookup returns CDR1 MNHEY and CDR2 SMNVEV (reference sequence). Trimming pared 5 bases from V and 4 bases from J, leaving 11 bases between.

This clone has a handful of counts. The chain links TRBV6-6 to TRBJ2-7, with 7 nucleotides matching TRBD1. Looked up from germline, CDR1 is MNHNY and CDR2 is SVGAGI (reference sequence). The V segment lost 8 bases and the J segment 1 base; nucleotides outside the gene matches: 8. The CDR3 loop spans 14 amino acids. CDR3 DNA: TGTGCCAGCCGAGGGGGACAGCAATCCTACGAGCAGTACTTC. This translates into CASRGGQQSYEQYF.

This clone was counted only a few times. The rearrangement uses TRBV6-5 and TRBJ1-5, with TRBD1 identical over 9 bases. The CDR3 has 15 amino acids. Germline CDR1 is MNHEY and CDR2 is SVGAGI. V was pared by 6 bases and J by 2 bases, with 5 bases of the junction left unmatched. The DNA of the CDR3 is TGTGCCAGCAGCCTGGGACAGGGAGGCAATCAGCCCCAGCATTTT. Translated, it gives CASSLGQGGNQPQHF.

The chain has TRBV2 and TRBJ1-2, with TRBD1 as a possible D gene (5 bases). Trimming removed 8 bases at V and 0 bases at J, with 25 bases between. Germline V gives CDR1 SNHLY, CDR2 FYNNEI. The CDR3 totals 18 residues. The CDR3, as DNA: TGTGCCAGCGACGGGTGGGGCCCAGGCCGCGCTCCTAACTATGGCTACACCTTC. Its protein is CASDGWGPGRAPNYGYTF. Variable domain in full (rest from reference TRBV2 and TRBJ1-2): EPEVTQTPSHQVTQMGQEVILRCVPISNHLYFYWYRQILGQKVEFLVSFYNNEISEKSEIFDDQFSVERPDGSNFTLKIRSTKLEDSAMYFCASDGWGPGRAPNYGYTFGSGTRLTVV.

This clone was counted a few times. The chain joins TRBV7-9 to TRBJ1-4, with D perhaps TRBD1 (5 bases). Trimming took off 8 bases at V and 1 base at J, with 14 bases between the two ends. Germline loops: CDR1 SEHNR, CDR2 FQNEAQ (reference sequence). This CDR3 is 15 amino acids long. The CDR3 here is CASGSGGGTNEKLFF. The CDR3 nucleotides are TGTGCCAGCGGTTCGGGGGGTGGAACTAATGAAAAACTGTTTTTT.

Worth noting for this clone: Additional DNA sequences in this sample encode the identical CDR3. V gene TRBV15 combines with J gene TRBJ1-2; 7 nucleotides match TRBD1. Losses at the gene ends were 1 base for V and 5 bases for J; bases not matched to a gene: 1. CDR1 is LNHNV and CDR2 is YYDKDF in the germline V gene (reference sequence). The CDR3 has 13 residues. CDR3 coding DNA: TGTGCCACCAGCAGAGGGACAGGTTATGGCTACACCTTC. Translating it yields CATSRGTGYGYTF.

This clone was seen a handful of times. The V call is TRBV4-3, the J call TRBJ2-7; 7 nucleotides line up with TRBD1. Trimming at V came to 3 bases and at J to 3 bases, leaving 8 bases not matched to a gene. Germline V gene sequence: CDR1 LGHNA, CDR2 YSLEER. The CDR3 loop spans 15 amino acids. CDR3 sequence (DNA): TGCGCCAGCAGCCATGGTACCGGGACAGACTACGAGCAGTACTTC. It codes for CASSHGTGTDYEQYF.

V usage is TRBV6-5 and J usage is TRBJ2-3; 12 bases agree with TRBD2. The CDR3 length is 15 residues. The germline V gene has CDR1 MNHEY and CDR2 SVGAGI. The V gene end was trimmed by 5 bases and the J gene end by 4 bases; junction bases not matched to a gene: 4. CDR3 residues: CASSLTSGGADTQYF. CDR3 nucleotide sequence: TGTGCCAGCAGTCTGACTAGCGGGGGTGCAGATACGCAGTATTTT.

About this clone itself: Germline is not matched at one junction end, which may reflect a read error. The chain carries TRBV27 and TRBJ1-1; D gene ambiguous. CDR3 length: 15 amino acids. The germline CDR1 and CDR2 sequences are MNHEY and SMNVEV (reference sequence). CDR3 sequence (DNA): TGTGCCAGCAGTGTATCCAGGACTTTTTACACTGAAGCTTTCTTT. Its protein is CASSVSRTFYTEAFF.

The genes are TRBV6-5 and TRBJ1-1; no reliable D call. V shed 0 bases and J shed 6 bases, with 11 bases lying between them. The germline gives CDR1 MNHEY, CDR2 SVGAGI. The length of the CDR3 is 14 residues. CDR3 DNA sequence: TGTGCCAGCAGTTACTCGAGCGAGGGCTCTGAAGCTTTCTTT. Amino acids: CASSYSSEGSEAFF.

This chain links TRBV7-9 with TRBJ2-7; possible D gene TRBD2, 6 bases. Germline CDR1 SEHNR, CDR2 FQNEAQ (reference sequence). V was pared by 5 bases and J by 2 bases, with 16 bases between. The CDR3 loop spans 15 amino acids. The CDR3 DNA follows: TGTGCCAGCAGCCTTGGGACTCATCTTACCTACGAGCAGTACTTC. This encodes CASSLGTHLTYEQYF.

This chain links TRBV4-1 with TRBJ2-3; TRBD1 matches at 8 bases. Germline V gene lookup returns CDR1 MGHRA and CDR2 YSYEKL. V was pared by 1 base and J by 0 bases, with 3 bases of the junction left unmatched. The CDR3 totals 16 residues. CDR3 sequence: CASSQGQGMSTDTQYF. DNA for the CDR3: TGCGCCAGCAGCCAAGGACAGGGGATGAGCACAGATACGCAGTATTTT.

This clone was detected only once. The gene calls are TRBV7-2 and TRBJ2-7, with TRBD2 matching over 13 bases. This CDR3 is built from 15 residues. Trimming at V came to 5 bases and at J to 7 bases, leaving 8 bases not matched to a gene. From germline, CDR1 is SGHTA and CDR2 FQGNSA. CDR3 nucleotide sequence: TGTGCCAGCAGCGGGACTAGCGGGGCCGGGGGGGAGCAGTACTTC. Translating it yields CASSGTSGAGGEQYF.

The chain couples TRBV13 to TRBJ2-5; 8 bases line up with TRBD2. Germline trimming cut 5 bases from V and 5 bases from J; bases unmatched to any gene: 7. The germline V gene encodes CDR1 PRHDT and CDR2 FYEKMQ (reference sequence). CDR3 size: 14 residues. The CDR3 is CASSPRGGPETQYF. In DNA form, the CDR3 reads TGTGCCAGCAGCCCTCGGGGGGGCCCTGAGACCCAGTACTTC.

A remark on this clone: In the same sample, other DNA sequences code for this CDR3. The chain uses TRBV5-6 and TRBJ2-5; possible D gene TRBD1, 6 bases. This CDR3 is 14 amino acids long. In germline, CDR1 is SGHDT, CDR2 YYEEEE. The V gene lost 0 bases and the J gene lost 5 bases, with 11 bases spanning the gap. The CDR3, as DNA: TGTGCCAGCAGCTTGGGCAGGGGTTATGAGACCCAGTACTTC. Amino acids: CASSLGRGYETQYF. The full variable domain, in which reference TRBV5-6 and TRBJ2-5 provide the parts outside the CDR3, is DAGVTQSPTHLIKTRGQQVTLRCSPKSGHDTVSWYQQALGQGPQFIFQYYEEEERQRGNFPDRFSGHQFPNYSSELNVNALLLGDSALYLCASSLGRGYETQYFGPGTRLLVL.

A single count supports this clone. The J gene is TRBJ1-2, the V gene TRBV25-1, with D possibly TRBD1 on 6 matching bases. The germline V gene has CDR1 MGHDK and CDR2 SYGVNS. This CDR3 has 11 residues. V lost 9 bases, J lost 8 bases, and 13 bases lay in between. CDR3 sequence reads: CASEGGIGYTF. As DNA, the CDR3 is TGTGCCAGTGAAGGGGGAATCGGCTACACCTTC.

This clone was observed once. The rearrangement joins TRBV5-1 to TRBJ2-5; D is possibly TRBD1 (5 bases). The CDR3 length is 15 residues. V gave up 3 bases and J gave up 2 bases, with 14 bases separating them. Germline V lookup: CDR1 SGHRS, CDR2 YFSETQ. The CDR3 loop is CASSWAGAEQETQYF. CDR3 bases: TGCGCCAGCAGCTGGGCTGGGGCAGAGCAAGAGACCCAGTACTTC. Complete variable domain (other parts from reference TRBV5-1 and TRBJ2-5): KAGVTQTPRYLIKTRGQQVTLSCSPISGHRSVSWYQQTPGQGLQFLFEYFSETQRNKGNFPGRFSGRQFSNSRSEMNVSTLELGDSALYLCASSWAGAEQETQYFGPGTRLLVL.

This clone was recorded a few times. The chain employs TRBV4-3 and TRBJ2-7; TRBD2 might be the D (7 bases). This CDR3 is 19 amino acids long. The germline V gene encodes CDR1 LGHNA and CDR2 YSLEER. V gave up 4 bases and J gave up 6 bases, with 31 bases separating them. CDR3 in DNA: TGCGCCAGCAGCCCGGGCCTGGGGGGGCCAACCTATCGGAGGGGCGAGCAGTACTTC. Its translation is CASSPGLGGPTYRRGEQYF.

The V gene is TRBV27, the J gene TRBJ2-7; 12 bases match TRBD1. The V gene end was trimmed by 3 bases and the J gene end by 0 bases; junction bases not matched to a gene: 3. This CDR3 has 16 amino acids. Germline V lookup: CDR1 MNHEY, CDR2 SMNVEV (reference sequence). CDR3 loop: CASSLGTGGSSYEQYF. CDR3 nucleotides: TGTGCCAGCAGTTTGGGGACAGGGGGCAGCTCCTACGAGCAGTACTTC.

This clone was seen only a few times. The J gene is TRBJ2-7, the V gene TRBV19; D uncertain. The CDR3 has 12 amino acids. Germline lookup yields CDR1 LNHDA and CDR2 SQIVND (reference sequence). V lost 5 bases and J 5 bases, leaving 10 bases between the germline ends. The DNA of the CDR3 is TGTGCCAGTAGTCCCGCGGTCCACGAGCAGTACTTC. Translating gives CASSPAVHEQYF.

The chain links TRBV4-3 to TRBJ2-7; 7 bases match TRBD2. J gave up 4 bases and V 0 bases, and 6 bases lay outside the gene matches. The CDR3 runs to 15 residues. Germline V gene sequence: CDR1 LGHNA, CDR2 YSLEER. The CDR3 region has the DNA TGCGCCAGCAGCCAAGACGCCAGCGGGGCTTACGAGCAGTACTTC. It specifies CASSQDASGAYEQYF.